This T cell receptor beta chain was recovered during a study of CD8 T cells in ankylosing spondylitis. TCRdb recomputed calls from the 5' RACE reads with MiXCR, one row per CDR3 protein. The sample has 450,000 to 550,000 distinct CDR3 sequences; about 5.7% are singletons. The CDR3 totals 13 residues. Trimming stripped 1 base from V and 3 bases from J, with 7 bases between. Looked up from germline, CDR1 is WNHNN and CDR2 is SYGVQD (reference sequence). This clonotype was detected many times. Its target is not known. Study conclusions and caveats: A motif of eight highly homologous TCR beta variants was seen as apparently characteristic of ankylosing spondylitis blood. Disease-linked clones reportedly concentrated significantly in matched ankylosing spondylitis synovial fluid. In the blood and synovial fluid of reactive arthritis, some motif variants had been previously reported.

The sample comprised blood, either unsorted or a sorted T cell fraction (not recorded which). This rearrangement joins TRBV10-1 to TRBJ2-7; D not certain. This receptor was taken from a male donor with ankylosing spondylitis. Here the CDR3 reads CASSELRGYEQYF. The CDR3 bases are TGCGCCAGCAGTGAGTTGCGAGGCTACGAGCAGTACTTC.